This entry lists 18 T cell receptor beta chains sequenced from one sample in a study of T cells in Graves' hyperthyroidism and ophthalmopathy. RNA transcripts provided the source from which TCR beta CDR3 regions were amplified. The TCR CDR3 was amplified in a first-round RT-PCR using the HTBI primer set. TCRdb re-called the multiplex PCR reads through MiXCR, storing one row per CDR3 protein. Here the sample spans 550,000 to 650,000 distinct CDR3 sequences, 13% to 15% being singletons. The sequenced material came from blood. The receptors stem from a woman between 40 and 55 years old with Graves' hyperthyroidism.

At least ten counts were recorded for this clonotype. The V and J genes are TRBV20-1 and TRBJ2-7; 10 positions agree with TRBD1. V trimming: 4 bases; J trimming: 5 bases; junction bases outside the gene matches: 11. The CDR3 totals 15 residues. CDR1 DFQATT and CDR2 SNEGSKA come from the germline V gene (reference sequence). This CDR3 is CSANTGTGVSHEQYF. CDR3 bases: TGCAGTGCTAACACCGGGACAGGGGTGTCCCACGAGCAGTACTTC.

In its sample, this clonotype was seen many times. V usage is TRBV28 and J usage is TRBJ2-7; 11 bases map to TRBD1. Trimming cost V 6 bases and J 3 bases; bases outside gene matches: 7. Germline CDR1 is MDHEN and CDR2 is SYDVKM. The CDR3 length is 15 residues. The CDR3 bases are TGTGCCAGCAGACCTACCGGGACAGGGGGCTACGAGCAGTACTTC. It codes for CASRPTGTGGYEQYF.

To note about this clonotype: A far larger clone is only one base removed, so a read error is likely. The chain combines TRBV7-9 with TRBJ2-7; 8 positions agree with TRBD1. V lost 7 bases, J lost 3 bases, and 5 bases stayed unmatched. The CDR3 length is 13 residues. The germline gives CDR1 SEHNR, CDR2 FQNEAQ (reference sequence). DNA of the CDR3: TGTGCCAGCACCTGGACAGGGAGCTACGAGCAGTACTTC. This sequence encodes CASTWTGSYEQYF.

This clonotype was found many times. The rearrangement uses TRBV3-1 and TRBJ2-7; 11 positions match TRBD2. CDR3 size: 15 residues. J was trimmed by 3 bases and V by 4 bases; bases with no gene match: 5. Germline assignment: CDR1 LGHDT and CDR2 YNNKEL (reference sequence). The CDR3 nucleotides are TGTGCCAGCAGCCCCCCACTAGCGGGGGACTACGAGCAGTACTTC. Its translation is CASSPPLAGDYEQYF.

The rearrangement uses TRBV6-5 and TRBJ2-2, with D possibly being TRBD2 (5 bases). The V end lost 4 bases, the J end lost 2 bases, and 8 bases lay between the germline ends. The CDR3 has 14 amino acids. Germline V gene lookup returns CDR1 MNHEY and CDR2 SVGAGI. CDR3 amino acids: CASSFEGNTGELFF. The CDR3 nucleotides are TGTGCCAGCAGTTTTGAGGGAAACACCGGGGAGCTGTTTTTT.

This clonotype was picked up many times. The rearrangement links TRBV12-3 or TRBV12-4 to TRBJ1-1; the D is unclear. The germline V and J ends were trimmed by 3 bases and 4 bases, with 9 bases remaining between them. This CDR3 has 13 residues. CDR3 in DNA: TGTGCCAGCAGTTTCGACAAGACCACTGAAGCTTTCTTT. This sequence encodes CASSFDKTTEAFF.

This clonotype occurred many times. The CDR3, as DNA: TGTGCCAGCAGATATGGCGGGAACACTGAAGCTTTCTTT. It translates to CASRYGGNTEAFF. V gene TRBV2 combines with J gene TRBJ1-1; D not certain. This CDR3 has 13 residues. The germline V gene encodes CDR1 SNHLY and CDR2 FYNNEI. Trimming took 6 bases from V and 1 from J, leaving 9 bases between them.

Notes on this clonotype: Just one base apart from a much larger clone, this may be a read error. This chain connects TRBV20-1 to TRBJ1-2, with TRBD1 identical over 10 bases. The germline CDR1 and CDR2 sequences are DFQATT and SNEGSKA (reference sequence). The CDR3 has 14 amino acids. The CDR3 loop reads CSAILQDRGVGCTF. Here the CDR3 DNA reads TGCAGTGCTATTTTACAGGACAGGGGGGTTGGCTGCACCTTC.

This clonotype was counted ten times or more. J is TRBJ2-3 and V is TRBV7-3; 10 bases are a match to TRBD2. The CDR3 is 15 residues long. Unmatched junction bases numbered 4, after V lost 2 bases and J lost 5 bases. In germline, CDR1 is SGHTA, CDR2 FQGTGA. The CDR3: CASSLSSGSRDTQYF. The DNA for the CDR3 is TGTGCCAGCAGCTTATCTAGCGGGAGTAGAGATACGCAGTATTTT.

This chain's CDR3 is CASSLVPGVMATNEKLFF. CDR3 nucleotide sequence: TGCGCCAGCAGCTTGGTCCCAGGGGTTATGGCAACTAATGAAAAACTGTTTTTT. The V and J genes are TRBV5-1 and TRBJ1-4; possibly TRBD1 for D (6 bases). The CDR3 has 18 amino acids. Per germline, CDR1 SGHRS and CDR2 YFSETQ. Trimming took 0 bases from V and 0 from J, leaving 15 bases between them.

A few counts support this clonotype. The chain uses TRBV30 and TRBJ2-7, with 12 bases identical to TRBD2. Germline assignment: CDR1 GTSNPN and CDR2 SVGIG (reference sequence). Losses at the gene ends were 2 bases for V and 7 bases for J; bases not matched to a gene: 9. This CDR3 comprises 15 residues. Here the CDR3 DNA reads TGTGCCTGGAGTACACTAGCGGGAGGAAGGGGAGAGCAGTACTTC. Translated, it gives CAWSTLAGGRGEQYF.

This clonotype was picked up many times. A read error may account for a junction end that differs from germline. The chain is built from TRBV2 and TRBJ2-7, with D unclear. The CDR3 consists of 11 residues. Germline values: CDR1 SNHLY, CDR2 FYNNEI. The CDR3 nucleotides are TGTGCCAGCAGAGAAGCTTACGAGCAGTACTTC. Translated, it gives CASREAYEQYF.

The chain is built from TRBV28 and TRBJ1-4; D is unclear. This CDR3 is 15 amino acids long. Trimming removed 6 bases at V and 4 bases at J, with 15 bases between. Per the germline V gene, CDR1 is MDHEN and CDR2 is SYDVKM. The CDR3 nucleotides read TGTGCCAGCAGCGAACAACAGTCCCTTAATGAAAAACTGTTTTTT. Translated: CASSEQQSLNEKLFF.

This clonotype was detected ten times or more. The chain employs TRBV29-1 and TRBJ2-1; 8 nucleotides line up with TRBD2. The CDR3 runs 17 residues. The germline CDR1 and CDR2 sequences are SQVTM and ANQGSEA. Germline trimming cut 6 bases from V and 7 bases from J; bases unmatched to any gene: 20. This chain's CDR3 is CSVHSGLVKSRGNEQFF. CDR3 DNA sequence: TGCAGCGTGCATTCGGGACTAGTAAAATCTCGAGGGAATGAGCAGTTCTTC.

This clonotype occurred many times. V gene TRBV6-1 combines with J gene TRBJ2-7; 8 bases are shared with TRBD1. Germline values: CDR1 MNHNS, CDR2 SASEGT. V was clipped by 7 bases and J by 6 bases; unmatched bases: 11. This CDR3 region has 14 residues. DNA of the CDR3: TGTGCCAGCAAGGGGACAGGCGGTCCTCGCGAGCAGTACTTC. This translates into CASKGTGGPREQYF.

This clonotype was seen repeatedly, ten times or more. The chain combines TRBV3-1 with TRBJ2-7; D unclear. Germline-derived CDR1 and CDR2 are LGHDT and YNNKEL (reference sequence). CDR3 size: 14 residues. The V end lost 2 bases, the J end lost 2 bases, and 10 bases lay between the germline ends. In nucleotides, the CDR3 is TGTGCCAGCAGCCAAAGTACACTCGCCTACGAGCAGTACTTC. It specifies CASSQSTLAYEQYF.

This clonotype was observed many times. The V gene is TRBV2, the J gene TRBJ2-5, with 9 nucleotides matching TRBD1. CDR3 length: 16 residues. The V gene's germline CDR1 is SNHLY and CDR2 FYNNEI. With 4 bases clipped from V and 0 bases from J, the junction kept 6 bases outside the gene matches. The CDR3 DNA is TGTGCCAGCAGTGCGGACAGGGGCAGGTACCAAGAGACCCAGTACTTC. Protein sequence: CASSADRGRYQETQYF. Supplemented by reference TRBV2 and TRBJ2-5, the full variable domain reads EPEVTQTPSHQVTQMGQEVILRCVPISNHLYFYWYRQILGQKVEFLVSFYNNEISEKSEIFDDQFSVERPDGSNFTLKIRSTKLEDSAMYFCASSADRGRYQETQYFGPGTRLLVL.

This chain uses TRBV5-1 with TRBJ2-6; D gene uncertain. Germline V gene sequence: CDR1 SGHRS, CDR2 YFSETQ. With 1 base removed from V and 0 bases from J, the gap between germline ends came to 5 bases. The CDR3 covers 15 residues. CDR3 DNA sequence: TGCGCCAGCAGCTTGACAGCCTCTGGGGCCAACGTCCTGACTTTC. Amino acid sequence: CASSLTASGANVLTF.